The 2 T cell receptor beta chains in this list originate from one sample, sequenced in a study of T-cell reconstitution after alpha-beta-depleted transplantation in children. As it was prepared, the TCRbeta library received unique molecular identifiers. TCRdb used MiXCR to reprocess the PCR reads, holding one entry per CDR3 protein. The profile shows roughly 45,000 distinct CDR3 sequences, about 9% of them singletons. The input for sequencing was PBMCs, mostly from graft donor cells, taken 60 days after TCRalphabeta/CD19-depleted stem cell transplant. These TCRs come from a male patient aged 2 to 9 who had a stem cell transplant for chronic granulomatous disease, so the T cells may come from the graft donor.

In its sample, this clonotype was seen many times. The chain employs TRBV29-1 and TRBJ2-2; TRBD2 matches 11 bases. After removal of 8 bases from V and 3 bases from J, the junction contained 2 bases not matched to a gene. This CDR3 has 13 residues. The V gene's germline CDR1 is SQVTM and CDR2 ANQGSEA. CDR3: CSSGLADTGELFF. CDR3 nucleotide sequence: TGCAGCTCGGGACTAGCGGACACCGGGGAGCTGTTTTTT.

The chain uses TRBV20-1 and TRBJ2-5, with 14 bases fitting TRBD2. Germline loops: CDR1 DFQATT, CDR2 SNEGSKA (reference sequence). The CDR3 contains 15 residues. V lost 6 bases to trimming and J lost 4 bases; unmatched junction nucleotides: 7. For the CDR3, the DNA is TGCAGTGCCTGGACTAGCGGGAGGAGGGTAGAGACCCAGTACTTC. As protein: CSAWTSGRRVETQYF.